The 13 T cell receptor beta chains below were found in one sample sequenced in a study of cytomegalovirus exposure and HLA in healthy donors. Profiled with immunoSEQ multiplex PCR; TCRdb holds only in-frame clones, not every one. The sample lists 65,000 to 75,000 clones; 92% were seen once. The sample taken for sequencing was PBMCs. Receptors originate from a man aged 18 to 30 in good health and CMV-seropositive.

DNA of the CDR3: TGTGCCAGCAGCGTTGATCGGGGTGAAAAACTGTTTTTT. Translation gives CASSVDRGEKLFF. The rearrangement uses TRBV5-6 and TRBJ1-4; D ambiguous. The V gene lost 4 bases and the J gene lost 7 bases, with 11 bases spanning the gap. CDR1 and CDR2 (germline): SGHDT, YYEEEE. The CDR3 contains 13 residues.

This sequence joins TRBV7-3 and TRBJ2-1; 13 bases agree with TRBD2. This CDR3 comprises 16 residues. V lost 2 bases and J lost 8; bases outside the gene matches: 6. Per the germline V gene, CDR1 is SGHTA and CDR2 is FQGTGA. The CDR3 sequence is CASSLGLAGVSDEQFF. CDR3 in DNA: TGTGCCAGCAGCTTAGGACTAGCGGGAGTAAGCGATGAGCAGTTCTTC.

This clone occurred once. This rearrangement joins TRBV5-1 to TRBJ2-1; TRBD1 is a possible D gene (5 bases). The CDR3 extends over 14 amino acids. Germline CDR1 reads SGHRS; CDR2 reads YFSETQ. Trimming shortened V by 2 bases and J by 8 bases, and 14 bases separated the two germline ends. CDR3: CASSFNRRRDEQFF. The CDR3 DNA is TGCGCCAGCAGCTTTAACAGGCGACGGGATGAGCAGTTCTTC.

The chain carries TRBV4-1 and TRBJ1-5; 7 nucleotides agree with TRBD1. There are 18 residues in the CDR3. The V gene's germline CDR1 is MGHRA and CDR2 YSYEKL. Trimming at V came to 2 bases and at J to 4 bases, leaving 14 bases not matched to a gene. The CDR3 DNA follows: TGCGCCAGCAGCCAACCCTCTACGGCAGGGGGATTTAATCAGCCCCAGCATTTT. Translating it yields CASSQPSTAGGFNQPQHF.

The V and J genes are TRBV13 and TRBJ2-7; 12 bases align to TRBD2. CDR1 and CDR2 from the germline V gene are PRHDT and FYEKMQ (reference sequence). Trimming removed 4 bases from V and 0 bases from J; junction bases left unmatched: 1. The CDR3 extends over 15 amino acids. CDR3 region: CASSWTSGISYEQYF. CDR3 nucleotide sequence: TGTGCCAGCAGCTGGACTAGCGGGATCTCCTACGAGCAGTACTTC.

This chain uses TRBV5-1 with TRBJ2-1; 7 bases fit TRBD2. The germline V gene has CDR1 SGHRS and CDR2 YFSETQ. V lost 6 bases and J lost 0; bases outside the gene matches: 12. The CDR3 has 17 amino acids. In DNA form, the CDR3 reads TGCGCCAGCACCTCTGAGGGAGGGACGAGCTCCTACAATGAGCAGTTCTTC. It yields the protein CASTSEGGTSSYNEQFF. Complete variable domain (other parts from reference TRBV5-1 and TRBJ2-1): KAGVTQTPRYLIKTRGQQVTLSCSPISGHRSVSWYQQTPGQGLQFLFEYFSETQRNKGNFPGRFSGRQFSNSRSEMNVSTLELGDSALYLCASTSEGGTSSYNEQFFGPGTRLTVL.

The chain uses TRBV6-5 and TRBJ2-1; TRBD1 matches at 9 bases. The germline V gene has CDR1 MNHEY and CDR2 SVGAGI. This CDR3 is built from 14 residues. The J segment lost 9 bases and the V segment lost 5 bases, leaving 8 bases of the junction unmatched. CDR3 sequence reads: CASSRDRALGEQFF. CDR3 bases: TGTGCCAGCAGTCGGGACAGGGCCTTAGGTGAGCAGTTCTTC.

This CDR3 is CASRVDRGRLGYTF. CDR3 nucleotide sequence: TGTGCCAGCAGGGTAGACAGGGGACGTCTTGGCTACACCTTC. The chain uses TRBV28 and TRBJ1-2; 8 bases are shared with TRBD1. Germline lookup yields CDR1 MDHEN and CDR2 SYDVKM. Trimming took 6 bases from V and 7 from J; bases not matched to a gene: 10. This CDR3 contains 14 residues.

This clone has a single count. The rearrangement links TRBV11-3 to TRBJ2-3; D perhaps matches TRBD2 (6 bases). The CDR3 spans 13 residues. Trimming stripped 5 bases from V and 3 bases from J, with 9 bases between. Germline V gives CDR1 SGHNT, CDR2 YENEEA. CDR3 DNA sequence: TGTGCCAGCAGCCCCAGCGGGACAGATACGCAGTATTTT. This codes for CASSPSGTDTQYF.

The CDR3 reads CSVIQGDGELFF. The DNA of the CDR3 is TGCAGCGTTATCCAGGGGGACGGGGAGCTGTTTTTT. This chain links TRBV29-1 with TRBJ2-2; 7 nucleotides line up with TRBD1. The CDR3 runs to 12 residues. Per the germline V gene, CDR1 is SQVTM and CDR2 is ANQGSEA. V shed 5 bases and J 7 bases; nucleotides not matched to a gene: 4.

This sequence joins TRBV28 and TRBJ2-3; D uncertain. Trimming removed 7 bases from V and 0 bases from J, with 8 bases in between. The CDR3 is 13 amino acids. Per the germline V gene, CDR1 is MDHEN and CDR2 is SYDVKM. Written as DNA, the CDR3 is TGTGCCAGCACGTTAACTAGCACAGATACGCAGTATTTT. Translation: CASTLTSTDTQYF. The entire variable domain, with the rest obtained from reference TRBV28 and TRBJ2-3, is as follows: DVKVTQSSRYLVKRTGEKVFLECVQDMDHENMFWYRQDPGLGLRLIYFSYDVKMKEKGDIPEGYSVSREKKERFSLILESASTNQTSMYLCASTLTSTDTQYFGPGTRLTVL.

This clone appeared once. V and J are TRBV7-3 and TRBJ2-2; D uncertain. V lost 5 bases to trimming and J lost 5 bases, with 9 bases between them. The CDR3 runs 13 residues. CDR1 and CDR2 (germline): SGHTA, FQGTGA. The CDR3 region is CASSQQATGELFF. The CDR3 DNA reads as TGTGCCAGCAGCCAGCAAGCGACCGGGGAGCTGTTTTTT.

The chain combines TRBV28 with TRBJ2-7, with D unclear. Trimming took off 7 bases at V and 0 bases at J, with 4 bases between the two ends. From germline, CDR1 is MDHEN and CDR2 SYDVKM. The CDR3 has 11 amino acids. CDR3 sequence (DNA): TGTGCCAGCACTCGCTCCTACGAGCAGTACTTC. Protein sequence: CASTRSYEQYF.